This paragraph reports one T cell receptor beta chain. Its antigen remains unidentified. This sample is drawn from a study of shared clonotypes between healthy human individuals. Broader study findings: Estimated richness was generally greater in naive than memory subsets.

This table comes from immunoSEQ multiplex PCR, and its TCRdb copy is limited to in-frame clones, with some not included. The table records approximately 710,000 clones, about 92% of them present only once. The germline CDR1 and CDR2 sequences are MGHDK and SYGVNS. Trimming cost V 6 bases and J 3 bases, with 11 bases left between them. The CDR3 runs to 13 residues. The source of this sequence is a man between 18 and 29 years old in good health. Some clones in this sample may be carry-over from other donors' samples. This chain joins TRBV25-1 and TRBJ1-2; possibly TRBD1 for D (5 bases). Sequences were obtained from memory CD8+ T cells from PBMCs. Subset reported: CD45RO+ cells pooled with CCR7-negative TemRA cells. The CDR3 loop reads CASSGRDDYGYTF. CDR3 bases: TGTGCCAGCAGCGGGCGGGACGACTATGGCTACACCTTC.